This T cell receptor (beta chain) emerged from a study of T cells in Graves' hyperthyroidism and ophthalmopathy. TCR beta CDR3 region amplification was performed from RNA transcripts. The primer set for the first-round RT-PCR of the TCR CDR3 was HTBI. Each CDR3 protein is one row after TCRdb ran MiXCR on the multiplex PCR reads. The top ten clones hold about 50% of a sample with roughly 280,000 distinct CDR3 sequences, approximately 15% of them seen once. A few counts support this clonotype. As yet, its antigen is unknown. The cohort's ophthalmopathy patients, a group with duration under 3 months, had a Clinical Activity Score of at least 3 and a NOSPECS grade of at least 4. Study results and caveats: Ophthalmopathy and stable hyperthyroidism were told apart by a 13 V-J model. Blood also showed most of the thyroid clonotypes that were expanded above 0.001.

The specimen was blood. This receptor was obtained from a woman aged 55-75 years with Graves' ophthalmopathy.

This CDR3 is CASSSDFSNEKLFF. Here the CDR3 DNA reads TGTGCCAGCAGCTCGGACTTCTCTAATGAAAAACTGTTTTTT. V and J are TRBV5-4 and TRBJ1-4; no firm D call. Trimming pared 3 bases from V and 3 bases from J, leaving 9 bases between. Germline values: CDR1 SGHNT, CDR2 YYREEE (reference sequence). This CDR3 contains 14 residues. The whole variable domain, filled in from reference TRBV5-4 and TRBJ1-4, reads ETGVTQSPTHLIKTRGQQVTLRCSSQSGHNTVSWYQQALGQGPQFIFQYYREEENGRGNFPPRFSGLQFPNYSSELNVNALELDDSALYLCASSSDFSNEKLFFGSGTQLSVL.